The 20 T cell receptor beta chains reported below all come from one sample, sequenced in a study of shared clonotypes between healthy human individuals (dated by TCRdb to 2020 to 2021). The library was generated by the immunoSEQ multiplex PCR assay. TCRdb holds this immuneACCESS table with in-frame rearrangements only. Some clones are missing; in checked studies, unresolved V genes explain under half, and the rest has no known cause. Across this sample there are roughly 890,000 clones, with nearly 95% seen only once. The top ten constitute less than 25% of the sample. CD8 naive samples were obtained by positive selection for CCR7 among CD45RO-negative cells, yielding a CD45RA+CCR7+ population from which TemRA cells were excluded. Sequencing was performed on naive CD8+ T cells sorted from blood. Read against the paper, the sample's cell subset or site label means: CD45RA+CCR7+. These receptors were taken from a man aged 25 to 40 in good health.

The chain links TRBV7-9 to TRBJ2-7, with TRBD1 as a possible D gene (6 bases). CDR3 length equals 13 residues. Trimming left V 0 bases short and J 6 bases short, with 9 bases between. Germline V gives CDR1 SEHNR, CDR2 FQNEAQ (reference sequence). The CDR3 region is CASSLATGSEQYF. The CDR3 DNA is TGTGCCAGCAGCTTAGCCACAGGGAGCGAGCAGTACTTC.

V usage is TRBV7-9 and J usage is TRBJ2-2; D gene unclear. Germline V gene sequence: CDR1 SEHNR, CDR2 FQNEAQ (reference sequence). Between the trimmed V and J ends, which lost 10 bases and 5 bases, there was a span of 11 bases. The CDR3 is made up of 12 amino acids. The DNA of the CDR3 is TGTGCCACCCAGATGGCAACCGGGGAGCTGTTTTTT. Encoded protein: CATQMATGELFF.

The chain is built from TRBV7-9 and TRBJ2-7; D ambiguous. Trimming took off 1 base at V and 2 bases at J, with 9 bases between the two ends. CDR1 is SEHNR and CDR2 is FQNEAQ in the germline V gene (reference sequence). The CDR3 has 14 amino acids. The CDR3 DNA follows: TGTGCCAGCAGCTTAGGCAGGACGCCCTACGAGCAGTACTTC. It translates to CASSLGRTPYEQYF.

V and J are TRBV9 and TRBJ1-3, with TRBD1 identical over 9 bases. After removal of 3 bases from V and 2 bases from J, the junction contained 9 bases not matched to a gene. The CDR3 sequence is 17 residues long. Per the germline V gene, CDR1 is SGDLS and CDR2 is YYNGEE. CDR3 DNA sequence: TGTGCCAGCAGCGACTACAGGGGGCTGTCTGCTGGAAACACCATATATTTT. This encodes CASSDYRGLSAGNTIYF.

As for this clone: Other DNA sequences in the same sample also yield this CDR3. This sequence joins TRBV19 and TRBJ2-1, with a weak D call TRBD2 (6 bases). This CDR3 spans 12 amino acids. Germline CDR1 is LNHDA and CDR2 is SQIVND (reference sequence). V lost 3 bases and J 7 bases, leaving 7 bases between the germline ends. The CDR3, as DNA: TGTGCCAGTAGTATTGCGGGGAATGAGCAGTTCTTC. It is translated as CASSIAGNEQFF.

V is TRBV19 and J is TRBJ2-1; no definite D call. The germline CDR1 and CDR2 sequences are LNHDA and SQIVND (reference sequence). Trimming pared 7 bases from V and 6 bases from J, leaving 22 bases between. This CDR3 contains 16 residues. The CDR3 protein is CASNSFFCRYSNEQFF. The CDR3 nucleotides are TGTGCCAGTAACTCTTTCTTCTGCAGATACTCCAATGAGCAGTTCTTC.

The chain links TRBV28 to TRBJ1-4; D unresolved. The CDR3 sequence is 13 residues long. With 5 bases removed from V and 8 bases from J, the gap between germline ends came to 12 bases. CDR1 is MDHEN and CDR2 is SYDVKM in the germline V gene. CDR3 in DNA: TGTGCCAGCAGTCTGGAGTTTGGAGAAAAACTGTTTTTT. Protein: CASSLEFGEKLFF.

The rearrangement links TRBV7-8 to TRBJ2-7; D gene unclear. CDR1 and CDR2 from the germline V gene are SGHVS and FQNEAQ. This CDR3 is built from 15 residues. The ends were cut back, 1 base at V and 6 bases at J, with 16 bases in the middle. CDR3 nucleotide sequence: TGTGCCAGCAGCTTAGGGATTCGGGCACCGGGCGAGCAGTACTTC. Translated: CASSLGIRAPGEQYF.

This clone was recorded only once. The V gene is TRBV7-9, the J gene TRBJ1-2; D uncertain. Germline values: CDR1 SEHNR, CDR2 FQNEAQ (reference sequence). This CDR3 region has 12 residues. Trimming pared 4 bases from V and 7 bases from J, leaving 10 bases between. CDR3 amino acids: CASSSSPLGYTF. The CDR3 bases are TGTGCCAGCAGCTCCTCCCCCCTTGGCTACACCTTC.

This chain connects TRBV7-9 to TRBJ1-4, with 7 bases that match TRBD1. The CDR3 sequence is 15 residues long. Germline CDR1 reads SEHNR; CDR2 reads FQNEAQ (reference sequence). Germline trimming cut 4 bases from V and 3 bases from J; bases unmatched to any gene: 5. Written as DNA, the CDR3 is TGTGCCAGCAGCTCGAGGGGGCTGGCTAATGAAAAACTGTTTTTT. Translating gives CASSSRGLANEKLFF.

The chain's CDR3 is CATSRDQGANQGYTF. CDR3 nucleotides: TGTGCCACCAGCAGAGATCAGGGGGCGAATCAAGGCTACACCTTC. The chain uses TRBV15 and TRBJ1-2, with 8 bases matching TRBD1. CDR1 is LNHNV, CDR2 YYDKDF, per germline (reference sequence). The CDR3 is made up of 15 amino acids. V shed 0 bases and J 8 bases; nucleotides not matched to a gene: 8. The complete variable domain, with remaining parts taken from reference TRBV15 and TRBJ1-2, reads DAMVIQNPRYQVTQFGKPVTLSCSQTLNHNVMYWYQQKSSQAPKLLFHYYDKDFNNEADTPDNFQSRRPNTSFCFLDIRSPGLGDTAMYLCATSRDQGANQGYTFGSGTRLTVV.

V and J are TRBV21-1 and TRBJ2-5; TRBD2 is the table's D call, not checked against the DNA. TRBV21-1 is labeled a pseudogene. The CDR3 sequence is 16 residues long. CDR3 in amino acids: CASSTPPSGRGETQYF. CDR3 sequence (DNA): TGTGCCAGCAGCACCCCCCCTAGCGGGAGGGGTGAGACCCAGTACTTC.

This chain links TRBV5-4 with TRBJ1-1; 7 nucleotides align to TRBD1. This CDR3 has 12 amino acids. Germline CDR1 SGHNT, CDR2 YYREEE (reference sequence). Trimming removed 3 bases from V and 7 bases from J; junction bases left unmatched: 3. CDR3 sequence: CASSWTGGEAFF. DNA for the CDR3: TGTGCCAGCAGCTGGACAGGAGGTGAAGCTTTCTTT.

This clone showed up just a few times. This chain joins TRBV7-9 and TRBJ1-1, with 10 positions matching TRBD1. CDR3 length: 16 residues. The trim removed 5 bases at V and 1 base at J, leaving 7 bases unmatched. Germline CDR1 SEHNR, CDR2 FQNEAQ (reference sequence). CDR3 bases: TGTGCCAGCAGCCACCGGGACAGGGGATGGAACACTGAAGCTTTCTTT. Translated, it gives CASSHRDRGWNTEAFF.

The chain recombines TRBV16 with TRBJ2-7, with D maybe TRBD1 (6 bases). Germline CDR1 is KGHSY and CDR2 is FQNENV. The length of the CDR3 is 15 residues. Trimming shortened V by 1 base and J by 5 bases, and 15 bases separated the two germline ends. The CDR3 loop reads CASSQFVTGTDEQYF. As DNA, the CDR3 is TGTGCCAGCAGCCAATTCGTTACAGGGACCGACGAGCAGTACTTC.

J is TRBJ2-1 and V is TRBV5-6, with D tentatively TRBD1 (5 bases). The CDR3 totals 16 residues. Germline V gene data show CDR1 as SGHDT and CDR2 as YYEEEE. Trimming removed 4 bases at V and 4 bases at J, with 18 bases between. Here the CDR3 reads CASSISPASGYNEQFF. Here the CDR3 DNA reads TGTGCCAGCAGCATATCACCAGCCTCAGGGTACAATGAGCAGTTCTTC.

J is TRBJ2-3 and V is TRBV27; tentative D call: TRBD1 (6 bases). This CDR3 has 17 amino acids. The germline V gene encodes CDR1 MNHEY and CDR2 SMNVEV (reference sequence). Between the trimmed V and J ends, which lost 8 bases and 6 bases, there was a span of 27 bases. CDR3 nucleotides: TGTGCCAGCGGACCTCAGGACAGAAAATCGGTCACGGATACGCAGTATTTT. Its protein product is CASGPQDRKSVTDTQYF.

The rearrangement links TRBV19 to TRBJ2-7, with D unresolved. The CDR3 consists of 11 residues. Per germline, CDR1 LNHDA and CDR2 SQIVND (reference sequence). V lost 5 bases and J 3 bases, leaving 5 bases between the germline ends. CDR3 region: CASSSNYEQYF. CDR3 sequence (DNA): TGTGCCAGTAGTTCGAACTACGAGCAGTACTTC.

The CDR3 loop reads CASRPMDRATTGANVLTF. The CDR3 DNA reads as TGTGCCAGCAGACCAATGGACAGGGCGACGACTGGGGCCAACGTCCTGACTTTC. The chain links TRBV28 to TRBJ2-6, with 8 bases matching TRBD1. The CDR3 consists of 18 residues. V trimming: 6 bases; J trimming: 2 bases; junction bases outside the gene matches: 12. Per the germline V gene, CDR1 is MDHEN and CDR2 is SYDVKM.

This chain joins TRBV7-9 and TRBJ1-1; TRBD1 agrees at 7 bases. Germline loops: CDR1 SEHNR, CDR2 FQNEAQ (reference sequence). Germline trimming cut 5 bases from V and 0 bases from J; bases unmatched to any gene: 3. The CDR3 sequence is 14 residues long. The CDR3 protein is CASSPGQMNTEAFF. The DNA of the CDR3 is TGTGCCAGCAGCCCGGGACAGATGAACACTGAAGCTTTCTTT.